This record covers a single T cell receptor beta chain. TCRdb passed the 5' RACE reads through MiXCR, listing each CDR3 protein once. The sample has about 54,000 distinct CDR3 sequences, 15% to 20% seen once. CDR1 SGHVS and CDR2 FQNEAQ come from the germline V gene. This CDR3 has 13 residues. After removal of 6 bases from V and 2 bases from J, the junction contained 3 bases not matched to a gene. V is TRBV7-8 and J is TRBJ2-5; TRBD1 agrees at 7 bases. The receptor comes from a female donor with breast cancer. Sequencing input: naive CD4+ T cells sorted from blood. Sample subset: naive CD4+ T cells, CD4+CD45RA+CD25-. The CDR3 reads CASSSGQQETQYF. For the CDR3, the DNA is TGTGCCAGCAGTTCGGGACAGCAAGAGACCCAGTACTTC.